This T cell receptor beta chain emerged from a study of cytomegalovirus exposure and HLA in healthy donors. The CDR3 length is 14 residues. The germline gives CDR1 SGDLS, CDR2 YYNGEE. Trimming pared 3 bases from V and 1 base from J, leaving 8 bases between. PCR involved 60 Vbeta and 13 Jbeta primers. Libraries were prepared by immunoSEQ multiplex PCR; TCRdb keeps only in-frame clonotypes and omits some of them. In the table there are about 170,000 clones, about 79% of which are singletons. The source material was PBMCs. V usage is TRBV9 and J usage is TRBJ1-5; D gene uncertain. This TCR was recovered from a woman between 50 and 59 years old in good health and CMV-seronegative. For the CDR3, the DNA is TGTGCCAGCAGCGAGACTGGGAGCAATCAGCCCCAGCATTTT. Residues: CASSETGSNQPQHF.